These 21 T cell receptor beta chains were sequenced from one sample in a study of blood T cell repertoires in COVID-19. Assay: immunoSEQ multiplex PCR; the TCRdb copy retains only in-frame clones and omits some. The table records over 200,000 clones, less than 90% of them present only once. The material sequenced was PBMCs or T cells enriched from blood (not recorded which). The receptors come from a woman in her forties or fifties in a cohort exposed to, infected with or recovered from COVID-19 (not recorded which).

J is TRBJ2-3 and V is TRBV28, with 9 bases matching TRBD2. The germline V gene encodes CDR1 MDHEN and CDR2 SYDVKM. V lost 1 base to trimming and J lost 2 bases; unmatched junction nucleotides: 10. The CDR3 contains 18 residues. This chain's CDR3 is CASSLYWRGGLFTDTQYF. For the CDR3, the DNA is TGTGCCAGCAGTTTATACTGGCGGGGGGGCCTCTTCACAGATACGCAGTATTTT.

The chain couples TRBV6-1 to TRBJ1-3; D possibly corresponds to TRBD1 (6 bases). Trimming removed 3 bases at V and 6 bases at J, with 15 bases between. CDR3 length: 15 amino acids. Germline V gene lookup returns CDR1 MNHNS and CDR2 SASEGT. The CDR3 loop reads CASSESSGTQNTIYF. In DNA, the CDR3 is TGTGCCAGCAGTGAGTCATCCGGGACACAAAACACCATATATTTT.

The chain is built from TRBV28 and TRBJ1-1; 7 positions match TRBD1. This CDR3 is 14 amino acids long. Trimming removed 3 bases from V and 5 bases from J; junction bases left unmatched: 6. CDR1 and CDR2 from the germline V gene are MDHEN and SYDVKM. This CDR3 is CASSFGGGETEAFF. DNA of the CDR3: TGTGCCAGCAGTTTTGGAGGGGGCGAGACTGAAGCTTTCTTT.

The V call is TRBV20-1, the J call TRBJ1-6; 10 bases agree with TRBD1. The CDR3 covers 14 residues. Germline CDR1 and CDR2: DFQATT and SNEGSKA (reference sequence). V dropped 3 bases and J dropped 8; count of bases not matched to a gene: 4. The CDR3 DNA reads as TGCAGTGCTAGTCGCGGGACAGGGGATTCACCCCTCCACTTT. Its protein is CSASRGTGDSPLHF.

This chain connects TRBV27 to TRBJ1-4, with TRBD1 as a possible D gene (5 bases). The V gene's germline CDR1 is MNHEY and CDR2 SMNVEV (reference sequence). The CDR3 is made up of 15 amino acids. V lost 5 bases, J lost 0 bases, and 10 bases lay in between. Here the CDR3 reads CASSRRGATNEKLFF. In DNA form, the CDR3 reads TGTGCCAGCAGTAGGAGGGGAGCAACTAATGAAAAACTGTTTTTT.

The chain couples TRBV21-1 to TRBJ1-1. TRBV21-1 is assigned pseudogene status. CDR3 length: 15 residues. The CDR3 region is CASSKSWGAYMGAFF. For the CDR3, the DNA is TGTGCCAGCAGCAAAAGTTGGGGAGCCTACATGGGAGCTTTCTTT.

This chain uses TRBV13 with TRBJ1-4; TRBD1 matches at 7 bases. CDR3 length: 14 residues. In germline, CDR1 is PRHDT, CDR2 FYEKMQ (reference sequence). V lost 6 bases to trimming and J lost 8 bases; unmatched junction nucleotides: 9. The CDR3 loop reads CASSHNRGFEKLFF. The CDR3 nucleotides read TGTGCCAGCAGTCATAACAGGGGATTCGAAAAACTGTTTTTT.

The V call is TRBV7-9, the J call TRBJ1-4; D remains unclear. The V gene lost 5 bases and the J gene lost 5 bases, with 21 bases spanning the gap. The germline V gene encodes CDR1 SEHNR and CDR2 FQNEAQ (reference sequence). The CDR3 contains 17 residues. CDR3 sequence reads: CASSPRGGRSKNEKLFF. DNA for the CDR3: TGTGCCAGCAGCCCCCGGGGAGGTCGCTCCAAAAATGAAAAACTGTTTTTT.

The CDR3 DNA reads as TGCGCCAGCAGCTTGGGGACTAGTGAAGGAGATACGCAGTATTTT. Translation: CASSLGTSEGDTQYF. This chain links TRBV5-1 with TRBJ2-3; 7 positions match TRBD2. Germline CDR1 reads SGHRS; CDR2 reads YFSETQ. V lost 0 bases, J lost 5 bases, and 6 bases stayed unmatched. The CDR3 runs to 15 residues. Full variable domain (rest looked up from reference TRBV5-1 and TRBJ2-3): KAGVTQTPRYLIKTRGQQVTLSCSPISGHRSVSWYQQTPGQGLQFLFEYFSETQRNKGNFPGRFSGRQFSNSRSEMNVSTLELGDSALYLCASSLGTSEGDTQYFGPGTRLTVL.

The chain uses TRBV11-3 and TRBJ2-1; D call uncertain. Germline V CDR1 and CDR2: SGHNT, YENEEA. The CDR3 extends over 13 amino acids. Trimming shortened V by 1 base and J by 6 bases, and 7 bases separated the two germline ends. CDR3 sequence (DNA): TGTGCCAGCAGCTTAGTTAGTTCCAATGAGCAGTTCTTC. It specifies CASSLVSSNEQFF. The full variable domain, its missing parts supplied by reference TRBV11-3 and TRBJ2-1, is EAGVVQSPRYKIIEKKQPVAFWCNPISGHNTLYWYLQNLGQGPELLIRYENEEAVDDSQLPKDRFSAERLKGVDSTLKIQPAELGDSAVYLCASSLVSSNEQFFGPGTRLTVL.

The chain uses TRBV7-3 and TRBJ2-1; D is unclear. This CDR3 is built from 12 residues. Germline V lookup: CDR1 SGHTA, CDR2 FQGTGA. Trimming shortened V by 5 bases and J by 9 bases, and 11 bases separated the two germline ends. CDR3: CASSELSGEQFF. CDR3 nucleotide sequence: TGTGCCAGCAGCGAACTCTCGGGTGAGCAGTTCTTC.

CDR3 residues: CAWSQKAGSDTQYF. The CDR3 nucleotides read TGTGCCTGGAGCCAAAAGGCAGGCTCAGATACGCAGTATTTT. The rearrangement links TRBV30 to TRBJ2-3; D is unclear. CDR1 is GTSNPN, CDR2 SVGIG, per germline (reference sequence). Between the trimmed V and J ends, which lost 3 bases and 4 bases, there was a span of 14 bases. The CDR3 consists of 14 residues.

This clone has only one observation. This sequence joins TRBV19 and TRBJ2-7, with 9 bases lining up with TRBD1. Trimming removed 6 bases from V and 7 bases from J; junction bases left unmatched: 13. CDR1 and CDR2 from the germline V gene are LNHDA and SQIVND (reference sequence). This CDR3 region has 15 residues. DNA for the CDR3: TGTGCCAGTAGAACCAAACGGGACAGGGAAAGGGAGCAGTACTTC. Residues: CASRTKRDREREQYF.

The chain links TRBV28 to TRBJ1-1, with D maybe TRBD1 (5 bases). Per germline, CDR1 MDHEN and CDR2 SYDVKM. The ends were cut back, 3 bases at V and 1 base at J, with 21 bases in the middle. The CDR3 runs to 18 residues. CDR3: CASSFQGWGGNKNTEAFF. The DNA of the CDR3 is TGTGCCAGCAGTTTTCAGGGTTGGGGCGGAAATAAGAACACTGAAGCTTTCTTT.

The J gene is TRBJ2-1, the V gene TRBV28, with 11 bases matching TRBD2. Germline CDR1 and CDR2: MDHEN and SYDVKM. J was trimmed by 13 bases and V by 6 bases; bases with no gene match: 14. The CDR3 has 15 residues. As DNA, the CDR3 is TGTGCCAGCAGCCGTACTAGCGGGGGCCCCCTTTTTCAGTTCTTC. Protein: CASSRTSGGPLFQFF. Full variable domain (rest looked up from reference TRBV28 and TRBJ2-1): DVKVTQSSRYLVKRTGEKVFLECVQDMDHENMFWYRQDPGLGLRLIYFSYDVKMKEKGDIPEGYSVSREKKERFSLILESASTNQTSMYLCASSRTSGGPLFQFFGPGTRLTVL.

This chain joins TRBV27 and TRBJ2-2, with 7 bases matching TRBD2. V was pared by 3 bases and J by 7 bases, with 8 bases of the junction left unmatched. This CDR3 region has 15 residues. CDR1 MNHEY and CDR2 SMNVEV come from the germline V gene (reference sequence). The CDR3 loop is CASSFVGLGIGELFF. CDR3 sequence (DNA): TGTGCCAGCAGTTTTGTCGGACTAGGGATCGGGGAGCTGTTTTTT.

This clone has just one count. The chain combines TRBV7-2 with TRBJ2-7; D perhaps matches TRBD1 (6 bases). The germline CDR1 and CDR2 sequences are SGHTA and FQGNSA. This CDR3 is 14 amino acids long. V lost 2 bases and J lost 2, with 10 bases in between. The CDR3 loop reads CASSLSQGPYEQYF. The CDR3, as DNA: TGTGCCAGCAGCTTAAGCCAGGGGCCCTACGAGCAGTACTTC.

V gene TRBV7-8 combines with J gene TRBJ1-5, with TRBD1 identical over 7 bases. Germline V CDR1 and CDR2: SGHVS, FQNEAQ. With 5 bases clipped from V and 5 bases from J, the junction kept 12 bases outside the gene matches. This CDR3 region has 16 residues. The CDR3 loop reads CASSRVVQGSDQPQHF. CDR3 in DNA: TGTGCCAGCAGCCGAGTCGTACAGGGGAGTGATCAGCCCCAGCATTTT.

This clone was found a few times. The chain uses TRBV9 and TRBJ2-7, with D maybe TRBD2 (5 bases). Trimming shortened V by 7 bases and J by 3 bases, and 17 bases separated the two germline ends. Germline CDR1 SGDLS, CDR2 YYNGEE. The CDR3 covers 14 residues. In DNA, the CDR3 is TGTGCCAGCCCAAATCCCCGGGAACTCTACGAGCAGTACTTC. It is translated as CASPNPRELYEQYF. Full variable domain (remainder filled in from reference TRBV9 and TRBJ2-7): DSGVTQTPKHLITATGQRVTLRCSPRSGDLSVYWYQQSLDQGLQFLIQYYNGEERAKGNILERFSAQQFPDLHSELNLSSLELGDSALYFCASPNPRELYEQYFGPGTRLTVT.

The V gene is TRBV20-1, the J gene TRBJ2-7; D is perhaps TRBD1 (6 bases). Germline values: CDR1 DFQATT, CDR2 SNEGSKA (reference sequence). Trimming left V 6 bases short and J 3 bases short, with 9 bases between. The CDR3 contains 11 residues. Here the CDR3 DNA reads TGCAGTGCGGGACAAGGCTACGAGCAGTACTTC. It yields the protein CSAGQGYEQYF.

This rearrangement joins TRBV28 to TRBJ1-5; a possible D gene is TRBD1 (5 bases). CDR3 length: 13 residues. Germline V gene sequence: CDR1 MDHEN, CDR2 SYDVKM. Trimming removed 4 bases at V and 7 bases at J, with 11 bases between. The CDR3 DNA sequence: TGTGCCAGCAGTTCAGGGCTGCGGCAGCCCCAGCATTTT. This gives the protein CASSSGLRQPQHF.